Shown below are 25 T cell receptor beta chains from a single sample sequenced in a study of T cell responses to AZD1222 COVID-19 vaccine. TCRdb's table, derived via immunoSEQ multiplex PCR, lists solely in-frame clones and lacks some. The table includes under 200,000 clones, 75% to 95% detected once. Source: peripheral blood, taken on day 0 of AZD1222 vaccination. The origin of the receptors is an adult in good health.

V is TRBV6-5 and J is TRBJ1-4; D is perhaps TRBD1 (6 bases). Germline V gene lookup returns CDR1 MNHEY and CDR2 SVGAGI. The V end lost 2 bases, the J end lost 3 bases, and 7 bases lay between the germline ends. CDR3 length: 14 residues. CDR3 sequence reads: CASSYGGANEKLFF. CDR3 DNA: TGTGCCAGCAGTTACGGGGGCGCTAATGAAAAACTGTTTTTT.

The genes are TRBV21-1 and TRBJ1-5; the DNA was not compared with TRBD1, the D call given in the table. TRBV21-1 is an annotated pseudogene. The CDR3 runs to 17 residues. Here the CDR3 DNA reads TGTGCCAGCAGCAAAGCGCTGGAACAGGCAGACAATCAGCCCCAGCATTTT. This gives the protein CASSKALEQADNQPQHF.

This chain connects TRBV6-6 to TRBJ2-2; D is perhaps TRBD2 (5 bases). Per the germline V gene, CDR1 is MNHNY and CDR2 is SVGAGI (reference sequence). This CDR3 spans 13 amino acids. Trimming removed 4 bases at V and 3 bases at J, with 6 bases between. CDR3 amino acids: CASSSGDTGELFF. CDR3 bases: TGTGCCAGCAGTTCCGGGGACACCGGGGAGCTGTTTTTT.

This clone was seen just once. The V gene is TRBV28, the J gene TRBJ2-7, with D perhaps matching TRBD1 (6 bases). The CDR3 runs to 14 residues. Trimming stripped 5 bases from V and 4 bases from J, with 15 bases between. The V gene's germline CDR1 is MDHEN and CDR2 SYDVKM. The CDR3 nucleotides are TGTGCCAGCAGTCTTCACAGGGTTCAATACGAGCAGTACTTC. This translates into CASSLHRVQYEQYF. The full variable domain, in which reference TRBV28 and TRBJ2-7 provide the parts outside the CDR3, is DVKVTQSSRYLVKRTGEKVFLECVQDMDHENMFWYRQDPGLGLRLIYFSYDVKMKEKGDIPEGYSVSREKKERFSLILESASTNQTSMYLCASSLHRVQYEQYFGPGTRLTVT.

CDR3 region: CASKRGGNGELFF. The CDR3 DNA is TGTGCCAGCAAACGCGGAGGAAACGGGGAGCTGTTTTTT. This sequence joins TRBV27 and TRBJ2-2; possible D gene TRBD2, 5 bases. V was cut by 7 bases and J by 7 bases, with 13 bases left in between. Germline V gene sequence: CDR1 MNHEY, CDR2 SMNVEV (reference sequence). The CDR3 is 13 residues long.

This chain links TRBV19 with TRBJ1-3, with D maybe TRBD1 (5 bases). Trimming shortened V by 3 bases and J by 2 bases, and 11 bases separated the two germline ends. CDR1 is LNHDA, CDR2 SQIVND, per germline (reference sequence). The CDR3 has 15 amino acids. CDR3 region: CASSIAGSTGNTIYF. The CDR3 bases are TGTGCCAGTAGTATTGCAGGGTCAACTGGAAACACCATATATTTT. Based on the CDR3 plus reference TRBV19 and TRBJ1-3, the full variable domain is DGGITQSPKYLFRKEGQNVTLSCEQNLNHDAMYWYRQDPGQGLRLIYYSQIVNDFQKGDIAEGYSVSREKKESFPLTVTSAQKNPTAFYLCASSIAGSTGNTIYFGEGSWLTVV.

The rearrangement uses TRBV7-3 and TRBJ2-2; a weak D match, TRBD2 (6 bases). The CDR3 runs to 17 residues. Germline CDR1 is SGHTA and CDR2 is FQGTGA. Trimming took off 2 bases at V and 2 bases at J, with 15 bases between the two ends. This CDR3 is CASSLLPGTSNTGELFF. As DNA, the CDR3 is TGTGCCAGCAGCTTACTACCTGGGACTTCCAACACCGGGGAGCTGTTTTTT.

The count of this clone is one. The chain joins TRBV29-1 to TRBJ2-7; D tentatively reads TRBD1 or TRBD2 (5 bases each). Germline assignment: CDR1 SQVTM and CDR2 ANQGSEA. This CDR3 region has 13 residues. Trimming took 5 bases from V and 0 from J, leaving 11 bases between them. The CDR3 region is CSVCWGSSYEQYF. The CDR3 bases are TGCAGCGTTTGCTGGGGGAGCTCCTACGAGCAGTACTTC.

The genes are TRBV5-1 and TRBJ1-2; 9 nucleotides match TRBD1. CDR1 is SGHRS, CDR2 YFSETQ, per germline. This CDR3 region has 15 residues. With V trimmed by 1 base and J by 5 bases, 6 bases remained unmatched. The CDR3 sequence is CASSLTGGSRYGYTF. CDR3 in DNA: TGCGCCAGCAGCTTGACAGGGGGCTCAAGATATGGCTACACCTTC.

The rearrangement links TRBV6-5 to TRBJ2-2; TRBD1 matches 9 bases. CDR3 length: 14 amino acids. The J segment lost 6 bases and the V segment lost 10 bases, leaving 9 bases of the junction unmatched. Germline CDR1 and CDR2: MNHEY and SVGAGI. The chain's CDR3 is CATLTGGGPGELFF. In nucleotides, the CDR3 is TGTGCCACCCTCACAGGGGGCGGACCCGGGGAGCTGTTTTTT.

This clone appeared once. The chain recombines TRBV18 with TRBJ1-1, with 9 bases lining up with TRBD1. Per germline, CDR1 KGHSH and CDR2 LQKENI. Unmatched junction bases numbered 6, after V lost 7 bases and J lost 3 bases. This CDR3 contains 14 residues. CDR3 sequence: CASFSGQGYTEAFF. The CDR3 bases are TGTGCCAGCTTTTCGGGACAGGGCTACACTGAAGCTTTCTTT.

J is TRBJ1-3 and V is TRBV7-9; 9 positions match TRBD1. The trim removed 3 bases at V and 0 bases at J, leaving 6 bases unmatched. The germline V gene has CDR1 SEHNR and CDR2 FQNEAQ (reference sequence). The CDR3 loop spans 17 amino acids. The chain's CDR3 is CASSFLGTGSSGNTIYF. The CDR3 DNA is TGTGCCAGCAGCTTCCTCGGGACAGGGAGCTCTGGAAACACCATATATTTT.

J is TRBJ1-1 and V is TRBV27, with TRBD1 matching 7 bases. Germline CDR1 and CDR2: MNHEY and SMNVEV (reference sequence). The CDR3 sequence is 14 residues long. After removal of 3 bases from V and 8 bases from J, the junction contained 9 bases not matched to a gene. In DNA, the CDR3 is TGTGCCAGCAGTTTCAGGGGGGCGGTATCGGAAGCTTTCTTT. Translated: CASSFRGAVSEAFF.

The rearrangement joins TRBV4-3 to TRBJ1-2, with TRBD1 identical over 10 bases. Germline V CDR1 and CDR2: LGHNA, YSLEER. V gave up 5 bases and J gave up 6 bases; unmatched junction bases: 6. The CDR3 sequence is 14 residues long. The DNA of the CDR3 is TGCGCCAGCAGCGGTGGGACAGGGGATCATGGCTACACCTTC. Translation gives CASSGGTGDHGYTF.

This clone was detected a few times. The chain combines TRBV7-8 with TRBJ1-6, with D perhaps matching TRBD1 (5 bases). V was cut by 1 base and J by 2 bases, with 15 bases left in between. Germline values: CDR1 SGHVS, CDR2 FQNEAQ. This CDR3 spans 18 amino acids. The CDR3 DNA reads TGTGCCAGCAGCTTAGTAGATCCGGGACTTGCCTATAATTCACCCCTCCACTTT. Protein: CASSLVDPGLAYNSPLHF.

Only one count was recorded for this clone. This rearrangement joins TRBV28 to TRBJ1-5; 7 nucleotides match TRBD1. Germline V gene data show CDR1 as MDHEN and CDR2 as SYDVKM. There are 15 residues in the CDR3. Trimming cost V 3 bases and J 3 bases; bases outside gene matches: 5. For the CDR3, the DNA is TGTGCCAGCAGTTTTAAGGGGGCTTACAATCAGCCCCAGCATTTT. This translates into CASSFKGAYNQPQHF.

This chain uses TRBV5-4 with TRBJ1-1; no clear D gene. The CDR3 is 12 residues long. Looked up from germline, CDR1 is SGHNT and CDR2 is YYREEE (reference sequence). Between the trimmed V and J ends, which lost 1 base and 1 base, there was a span of 2 bases. In DNA, the CDR3 is TGTGCCAGCAGCTTGAAGAACACTGAAGCTTTCTTT. Translation: CASSLKNTEAFF.

The rearrangement links TRBV11-2 to TRBJ1-5, with D unclear. Deletions cut 3 bases from V and 7 bases from J, with 10 bases between. Germline assignment: CDR1 SGHAT and CDR2 FQNNGV. The CDR3 runs to 13 residues. DNA for the CDR3: TGTGCCAGCAGCTTCGATCTCCGGCAGCCCCAGCATTTT. It codes for CASSFDLRQPQHF.

The chain uses TRBV5-6 and TRBJ2-7, with a weak D call TRBD2 (7 bases). This CDR3 is built from 19 residues. V was trimmed by 3 bases and J by 0 bases, leaving 25 bases between them. Germline CDR1 reads SGHDT; CDR2 reads YYEEEE. The CDR3 DNA reads TGTGCCAGCAGCTCGCTGGGACACCCGGGGGGTCGTTACTCCTACGAGCAGTACTTC. It codes for CASSSLGHPGGRYSYEQYF.

This clone was seen only a few times. This chain uses TRBV20-1 with TRBJ1-4; D perhaps matches TRBD1 (5 bases). Trimming took 3 bases from V and 6 from J, leaving 11 bases between them. This CDR3 is built from 13 residues. Germline V gene sequence: CDR1 DFQATT, CDR2 SNEGSKA (reference sequence). CDR3 nucleotide sequence: TGCAGTGCTAGTGGGGGAGTCCATGAAAAACTGTTTTTT. This gives the protein CSASGGVHEKLFF.

This clone was observed once. CDR3 residues: CASSQDRTGRTDTQYF. CDR3 DNA sequence: TGTGCCAGCAGCCAAGACCGGACAGGGCGCACAGATACGCAGTATTTT. J is TRBJ2-3 and V is TRBV14; 8 nucleotides match TRBD1. Trimming cost V 0 bases and J 1 base; bases outside gene matches: 3. Germline CDR1 reads SGHDN; CDR2 reads FVKESK. The CDR3 covers 16 residues.

The V and J genes are TRBV18 and TRBJ2-3; D is undetermined. V lost 4 bases, J lost 2 bases, and 10 bases lay in between. Germline lookup yields CDR1 KGHSH and CDR2 LQKENI. The length of the CDR3 is 14 residues. CDR3 nucleotides: TGTGCCAGCTCACGGTGGGATTTCACAGATACGCAGTATTTT. It specifies CASSRWDFTDTQYF.

CDR3 in DNA: TGTGCCAGCAGCCAAGCGGAGCGCAGCATCTCCTATAATTCACCCCTCCACTTT. Translated: CASSQAERSISYNSPLHF. The chain links TRBV4-2 to TRBJ1-6; D remains ambiguous. Between the trimmed V and J ends, which lost 1 base and 0 bases, there was a span of 13 bases. Germline V gene lookup returns CDR1 LGHNA and CDR2 YNFKEQ. The CDR3 runs 18 residues.

The rearrangement uses TRBV5-1 and TRBJ2-7; the D call may be TRBD1 or TRBD2 (6 bases each). Germline loops: CDR1 SGHRS, CDR2 YFSETQ. The CDR3 spans 16 residues. Trimming pared 5 bases from V and 3 bases from J, leaving 21 bases between. CDR3 in amino acids: CASRGGEVAVNYEQYF. Here the CDR3 DNA reads TGCGCCAGCAGGGGGGGCGAGGTAGCAGTCAACTACGAGCAGTACTTC.

A single count supports this clone. V and J are TRBV27 and TRBJ2-5; D tentatively fits TRBD1 or TRBD2 (6 bases each). Trimming stripped 6 bases from V and 0 bases from J, with 11 bases between. Germline V lookup: CDR1 MNHEY, CDR2 SMNVEV (reference sequence). This CDR3 spans 14 amino acids. CDR3 sequence: CASSMGGYQETQYF. CDR3 nucleotides: TGTGCCAGCAGCATGGGGGGCTACCAAGAGACCCAGTACTTC.